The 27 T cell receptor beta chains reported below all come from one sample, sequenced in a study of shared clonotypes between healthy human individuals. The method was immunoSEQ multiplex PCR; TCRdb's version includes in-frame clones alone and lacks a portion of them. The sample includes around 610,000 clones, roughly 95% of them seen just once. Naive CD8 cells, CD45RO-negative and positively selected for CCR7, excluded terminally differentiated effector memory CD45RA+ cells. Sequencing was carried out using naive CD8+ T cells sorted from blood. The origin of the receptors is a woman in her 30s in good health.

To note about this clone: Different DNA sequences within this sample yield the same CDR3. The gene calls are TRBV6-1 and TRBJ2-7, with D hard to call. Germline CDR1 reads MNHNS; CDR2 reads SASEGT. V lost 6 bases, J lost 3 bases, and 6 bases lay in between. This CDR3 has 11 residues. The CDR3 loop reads CASRGIYEQYF. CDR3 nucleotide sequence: TGTGCCAGCAGGGGGATCTACGAGCAGTACTTC.

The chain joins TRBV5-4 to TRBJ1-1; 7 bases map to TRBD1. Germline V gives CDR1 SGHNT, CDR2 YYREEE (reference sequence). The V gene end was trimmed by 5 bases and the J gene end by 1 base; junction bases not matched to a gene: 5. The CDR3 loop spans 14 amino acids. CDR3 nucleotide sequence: TGTGCCAGCAGGACCGGGACAGAGAACACTGAAGCTTTCTTT. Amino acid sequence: CASRTGTENTEAFF.

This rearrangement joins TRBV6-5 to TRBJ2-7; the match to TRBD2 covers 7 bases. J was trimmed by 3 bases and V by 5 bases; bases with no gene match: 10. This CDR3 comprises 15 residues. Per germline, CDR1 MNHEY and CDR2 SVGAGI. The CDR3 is CASSHDVGGLYEQYF. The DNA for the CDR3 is TGTGCCAGCAGTCACGATGTGGGAGGGCTCTACGAGCAGTACTTC.

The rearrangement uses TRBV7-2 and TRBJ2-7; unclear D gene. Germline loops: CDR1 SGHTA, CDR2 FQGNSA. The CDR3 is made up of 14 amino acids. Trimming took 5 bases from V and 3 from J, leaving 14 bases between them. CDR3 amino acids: CASSALGSYYEQYF. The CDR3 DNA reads TGTGCCAGCAGCGCATTGGGTAGCTACTACGAGCAGTACTTC.

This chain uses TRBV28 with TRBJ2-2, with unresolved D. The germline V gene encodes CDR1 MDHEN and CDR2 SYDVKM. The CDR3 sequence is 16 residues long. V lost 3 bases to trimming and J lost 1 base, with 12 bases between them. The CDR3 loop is CASSFRADQNTGELFF. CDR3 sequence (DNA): TGTGCCAGCAGTTTTAGGGCAGACCAGAACACCGGGGAGCTGTTTTTT. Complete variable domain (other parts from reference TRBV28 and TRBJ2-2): DVKVTQSSRYLVKRTGEKVFLECVQDMDHENMFWYRQDPGLGLRLIYFSYDVKMKEKGDIPEGYSVSREKKERFSLILESASTNQTSMYLCASSFRADQNTGELFFGEGSRLTVL.

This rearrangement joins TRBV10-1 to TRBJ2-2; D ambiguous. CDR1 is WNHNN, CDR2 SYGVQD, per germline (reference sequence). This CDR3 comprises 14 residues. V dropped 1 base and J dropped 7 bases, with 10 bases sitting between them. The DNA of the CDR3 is TGCGCCAGCAGTGAGTTCAGATTTGGCGGGGAGCTGTTTTTT. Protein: CASSEFRFGGELFF.

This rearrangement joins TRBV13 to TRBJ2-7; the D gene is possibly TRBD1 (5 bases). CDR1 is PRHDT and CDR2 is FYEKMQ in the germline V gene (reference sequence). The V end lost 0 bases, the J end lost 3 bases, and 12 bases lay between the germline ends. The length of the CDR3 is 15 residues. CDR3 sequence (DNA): TGTGCCAGCAGCTTAGGAAAGGGGAACCTCTACGAGCAGTACTTC. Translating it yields CASSLGKGNLYEQYF.

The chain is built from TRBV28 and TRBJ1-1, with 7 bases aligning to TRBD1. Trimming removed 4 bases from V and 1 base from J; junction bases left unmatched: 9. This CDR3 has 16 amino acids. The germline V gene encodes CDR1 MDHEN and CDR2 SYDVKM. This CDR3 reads CASSSILGTANTEAFF. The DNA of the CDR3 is TGTGCCAGCAGTTCCATTCTAGGGACAGCGAACACTGAAGCTTTCTTT.

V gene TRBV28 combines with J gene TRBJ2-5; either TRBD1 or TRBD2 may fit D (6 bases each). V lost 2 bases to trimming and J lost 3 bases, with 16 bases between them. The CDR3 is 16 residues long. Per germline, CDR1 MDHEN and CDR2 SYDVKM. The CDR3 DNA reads TGTGCCAGCAGTTTAAACGCGGGACACACCGAAGAGACCCAGTACTTC. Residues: CASSLNAGHTEETQYF.

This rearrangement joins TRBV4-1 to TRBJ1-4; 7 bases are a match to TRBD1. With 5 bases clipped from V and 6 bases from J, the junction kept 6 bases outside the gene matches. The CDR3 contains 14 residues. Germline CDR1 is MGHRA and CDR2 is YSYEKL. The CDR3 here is CASSEDRIYEKLFF. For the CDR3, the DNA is TGCGCCAGCAGCGAGGACAGGATCTATGAAAAACTGTTTTTT.

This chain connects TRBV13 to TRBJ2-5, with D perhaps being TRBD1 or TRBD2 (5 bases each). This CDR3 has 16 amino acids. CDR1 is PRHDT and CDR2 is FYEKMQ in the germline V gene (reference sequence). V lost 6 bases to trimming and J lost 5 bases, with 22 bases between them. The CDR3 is CASRKRDRSSPETQYF. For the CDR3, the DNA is TGTGCCAGCAGGAAACGGGACCGTTCCTCTCCCGAGACCCAGTACTTC.

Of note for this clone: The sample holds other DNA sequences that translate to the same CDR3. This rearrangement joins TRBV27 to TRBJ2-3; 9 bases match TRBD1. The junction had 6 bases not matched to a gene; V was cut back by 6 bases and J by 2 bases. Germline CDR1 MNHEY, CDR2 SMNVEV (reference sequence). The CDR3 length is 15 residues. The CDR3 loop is CASSFGTGYTDTQYF. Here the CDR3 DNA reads TGTGCCAGCAGCTTTGGGACAGGGTACACAGATACGCAGTATTTT.

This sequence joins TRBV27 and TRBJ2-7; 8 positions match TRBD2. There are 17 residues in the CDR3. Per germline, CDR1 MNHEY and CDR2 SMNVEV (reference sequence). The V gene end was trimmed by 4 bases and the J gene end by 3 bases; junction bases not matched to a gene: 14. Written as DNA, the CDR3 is TGTGCCAGCAGTTCAGTTTCGCGGCGGGAGGCCTACTACGAGCAGTACTTC. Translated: CASSSVSRREAYYEQYF.

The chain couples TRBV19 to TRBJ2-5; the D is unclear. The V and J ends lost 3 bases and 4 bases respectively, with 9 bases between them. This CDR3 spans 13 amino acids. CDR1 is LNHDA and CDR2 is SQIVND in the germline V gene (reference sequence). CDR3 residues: CASSIWQAETQYF. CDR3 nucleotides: TGTGCCAGTAGTATCTGGCAGGCAGAGACCCAGTACTTC.

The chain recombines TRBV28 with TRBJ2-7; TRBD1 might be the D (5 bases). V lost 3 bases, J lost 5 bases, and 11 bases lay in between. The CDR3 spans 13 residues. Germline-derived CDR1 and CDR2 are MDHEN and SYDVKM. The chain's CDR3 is CASSFRALDEQYF. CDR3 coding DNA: TGTGCCAGCAGTTTCAGGGCCCTCGACGAGCAGTACTTC.

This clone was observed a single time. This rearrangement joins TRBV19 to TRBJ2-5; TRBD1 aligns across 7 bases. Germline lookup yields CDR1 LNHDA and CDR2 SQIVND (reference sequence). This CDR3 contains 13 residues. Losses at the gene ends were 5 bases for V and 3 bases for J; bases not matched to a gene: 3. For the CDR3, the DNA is TGTGCCAGTAGTTGGGACAGCGAAGAGACCCAGTACTTC. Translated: CASSWDSEETQYF.

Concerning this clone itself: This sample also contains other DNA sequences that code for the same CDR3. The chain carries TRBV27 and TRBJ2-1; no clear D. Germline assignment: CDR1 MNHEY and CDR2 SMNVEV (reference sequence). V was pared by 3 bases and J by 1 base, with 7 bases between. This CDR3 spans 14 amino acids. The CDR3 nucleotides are TGTGCCAGCAGTTTGAGAGGTTCCTACAATGAGCAGTTCTTC. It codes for CASSLRGSYNEQFF.

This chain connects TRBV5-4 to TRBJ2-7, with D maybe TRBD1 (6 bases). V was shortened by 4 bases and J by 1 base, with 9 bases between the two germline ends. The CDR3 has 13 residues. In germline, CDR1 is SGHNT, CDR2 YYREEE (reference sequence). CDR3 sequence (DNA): TGTGCCAGCAGCCAGGGGCTGTCCTACGAGCAGTACTTC. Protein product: CASSQGLSYEQYF.

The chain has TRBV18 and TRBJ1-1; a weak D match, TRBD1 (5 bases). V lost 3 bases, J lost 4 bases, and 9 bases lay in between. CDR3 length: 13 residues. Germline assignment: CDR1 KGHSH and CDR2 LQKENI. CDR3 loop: CASSPIGGTEAFF. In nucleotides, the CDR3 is TGTGCCAGCTCACCGATCGGGGGCACTGAAGCTTTCTTT. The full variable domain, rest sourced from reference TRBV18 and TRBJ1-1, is NAGVMQNPRHLVRRRGQEARLRCSPMKGHSHVYWYRQLPEEGLKFMVYLQKENIIDESGMPKERFSAEFPKEGPSILRIQQVVRGDSAAYFCASSPIGGTEAFFGQGTRLTVV.

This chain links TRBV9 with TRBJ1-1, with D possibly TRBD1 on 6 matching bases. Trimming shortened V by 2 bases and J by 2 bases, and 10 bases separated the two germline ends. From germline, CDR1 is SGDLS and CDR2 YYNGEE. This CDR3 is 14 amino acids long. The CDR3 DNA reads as TGTGCCAGCAGCGTGACAGGCCGTAACACTGAAGCTTTCTTT. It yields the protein CASSVTGRNTEAFF.

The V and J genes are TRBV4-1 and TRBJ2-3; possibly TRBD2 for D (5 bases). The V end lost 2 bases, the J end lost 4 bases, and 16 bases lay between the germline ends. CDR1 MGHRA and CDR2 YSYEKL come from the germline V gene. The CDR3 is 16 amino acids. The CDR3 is CASSQSGGVSSDTQYF. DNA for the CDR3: TGCGCCAGCAGCCAATCCGGAGGAGTTAGTTCAGATACGCAGTATTTT.

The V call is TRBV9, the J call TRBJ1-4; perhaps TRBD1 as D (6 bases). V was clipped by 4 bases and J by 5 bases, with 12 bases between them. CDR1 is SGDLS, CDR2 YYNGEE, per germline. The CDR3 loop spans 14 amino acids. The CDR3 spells CASSPRGPNEKLFF. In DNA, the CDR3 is TGTGCCAGCAGCCCCAGGGGCCCGAATGAAAAACTGTTTTTT.

CDR3 in DNA: TGTGCCAGCAGTGGGGTCGGACCGGGCAATGAGCAGTTCTTC. It translates to CASSGVGPGNEQFF. The J gene is TRBJ2-1, the V gene TRBV6-5; unclear D gene. Germline loops: CDR1 MNHEY, CDR2 SVGAGI. The ends were cut back, 5 bases at V and 6 bases at J, with 14 bases in the middle. The CDR3 runs to 14 residues.

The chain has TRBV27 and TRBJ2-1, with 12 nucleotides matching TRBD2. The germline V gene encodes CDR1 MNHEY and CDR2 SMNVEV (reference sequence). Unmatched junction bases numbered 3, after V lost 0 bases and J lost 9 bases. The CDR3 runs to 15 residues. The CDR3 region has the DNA TGTGCCAGCAGTTTATCGACTAGCGGGAGTTCTGAGCAGTTCTTC. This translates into CASSLSTSGSSEQFF.

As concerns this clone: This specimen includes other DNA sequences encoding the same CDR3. In DNA, the CDR3 is TGTGCCAGCAGTCCTTGGGGCAATCAGCCCCAGCATTTT. Translation: CASSPWGNQPQHF. The chain joins TRBV27 to TRBJ1-5; D is undetermined. The CDR3 sequence is 13 residues long. Trimming took 5 bases from V and 2 from J, leaving 7 bases between them. The germline V gene encodes CDR1 MNHEY and CDR2 SMNVEV (reference sequence).

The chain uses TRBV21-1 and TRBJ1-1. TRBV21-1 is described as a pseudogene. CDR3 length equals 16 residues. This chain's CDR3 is CASSKAGWGGHTEAFF. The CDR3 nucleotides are TGTGCCAGCAGCAAAGCAGGATGGGGCGGGCACACTGAAGCTTTCTTT.

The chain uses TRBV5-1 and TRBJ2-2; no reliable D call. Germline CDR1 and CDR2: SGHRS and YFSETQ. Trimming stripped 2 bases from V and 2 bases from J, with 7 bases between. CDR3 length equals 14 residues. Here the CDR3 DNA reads TGCGCCAGCAGCTTCAGGATTAACACCGGGGAGCTGTTTTTT. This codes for CASSFRINTGELFF.